These 9 T cell receptor beta chains were sequenced from one sample in a study of T cell repertoires in cytomegalovirus infection. Their recognized antigens are unknown. TCRdb analysed the reads with MiXCR anew, one entry per CDR3 protein. The sample records 700,000 to 900,000 distinct CDR3 sequences, almost 30% being singletons. This sample comprised cultured CD8+ T cells from PBMCs, obtained from culture after CMV antigen stimulation. These receptors originate from a human donor in good health (CMV status not recorded). Some clones in this sample may be carry-over from other donors' samples.

This clonotype was counted a single time. The CDR3 sequence is CASSIRTGMDTEAFF. For the CDR3, the DNA is TGTGCCAGTAGTATTCGGACAGGGATGGACACTGAAGCTTTCTTT. The gene calls are TRBV19 and TRBJ1-1, with TRBD1 identical over 8 bases. Germline V gene lookup returns CDR1 LNHDA and CDR2 SQIVND (reference sequence). This CDR3 spans 15 amino acids. V was clipped by 3 bases and J by 3 bases; unmatched bases: 6. Combining the CDR3 with reference TRBV19 and TRBJ1-1 gives the whole variable domain DGGITQSPKYLFRKEGQNVTLSCEQNLNHDAMYWYRQDPGQGLRLIYYSQIVNDFQKGDIAEGYSVSREKKESFPLTVTSAQKNPTAFYLCASSIRTGMDTEAFFGQGTRLTVV.

The sample holds a few counts of this clonotype. The chain carries TRBV28 and TRBJ2-3; TRBD2 agrees at 14 bases. The CDR3 is made up of 17 amino acids. V trimming: 6 bases; J trimming: 2 bases; junction bases outside the gene matches: 7. Germline CDR1 MDHEN, CDR2 SYDVKM. Written as DNA, the CDR3 is TGTGCCAGCAGCCTCTGGACTAGCGGGGGGAACACAGATACGCAGTATTTT. Its protein is CASSLWTSGGNTDTQYF.

The CDR3 nucleotides are TGTGCCAGCTCACTCTCGGGACAGTTACCGAATGAGCAGTTCTTC. Translating gives CASSLSGQLPNEQFF. The chain uses TRBV18 and TRBJ2-1, with 7 bases matching TRBD1. This CDR3 contains 15 residues. Unmatched junction bases numbered 10, after V lost 4 bases and J lost 7 bases. Looked up from germline, CDR1 is KGHSH and CDR2 is LQKENI.

The chain has TRBV27 and TRBJ2-1; D gene ambiguous. The V end was cut by 6 bases, the J end by 3 bases, with 9 bases between. Germline V CDR1 and CDR2: MNHEY, SMNVEV (reference sequence). CDR3 size: 13 residues. The DNA of the CDR3 is TGTGCCAGCAGGCTGCTTAACTACAATGAGCAGTTCTTC. It yields the protein CASRLLNYNEQFF.

V usage is TRBV20-1 and J usage is TRBJ2-7; possibly TRBD2 for D (6 bases). The CDR3 is made up of 16 amino acids. Deletions cut 2 bases from V and 1 base from J, with 18 bases between. Germline CDR1 reads DFQATT; CDR2 reads SNEGSKA (reference sequence). The DNA for the CDR3 is TGCAGTGCTAGATGGGACCTTGGCGGGGCGTCCTACGAGCAGTACTTC. This sequence encodes CSARWDLGGASYEQYF.

The table lists this clonotype with a few counts. The chain combines TRBV9 with TRBJ2-2; D unclear. This CDR3 is built from 12 residues. Germline V gene sequence: CDR1 SGDLS, CDR2 YYNGEE. Trimming removed 4 bases from V and 9 bases from J, with 10 bases in between. This CDR3 is CASSPHSRELFF. Here the CDR3 DNA reads TGTGCCAGCAGCCCTCATAGTAGGGAGCTGTTTTTT. The entire variable domain, with the rest obtained from reference TRBV9 and TRBJ2-2, is as follows: DSGVTQTPKHLITATGQRVTLRCSPRSGDLSVYWYQQSLDQGLQFLIQYYNGEERAKGNILERFSAQQFPDLHSELNLSSLELGDSALYFCASSPHSRELFFGEGSRLTVL.

Only a few counts were recorded for this clonotype. The V call is TRBV4-3, the J call TRBJ2-3; D is ambiguous. V was shortened by 5 bases and J by 2 bases, with 11 bases between the two germline ends. The CDR3 sequence is 14 residues long. The V gene's germline CDR1 is LGHNA and CDR2 YSLEER. CDR3 nucleotide sequence: TGCGCCAGCAGCGGTCCCTGGGACACAGATACGCAGTATTTT. It is translated as CASSGPWDTDTQYF.

The V call is TRBV10-3, the J call TRBJ2-3, with no clear D. Trimming cost V 6 bases and J 0 bases, with 10 bases left between them. This CDR3 contains 14 residues. Germline-derived CDR1 and CDR2 are ENHRY and SYGVKD. The CDR3 nucleotides read TGTGCCATCAGGGAAGAGACTAGCACAGATACGCAGTATTTT. It yields the protein CAIREETSTDTQYF.

The chain employs TRBV27 and TRBJ1-5; D remains unclear. Germline loops: CDR1 MNHEY, CDR2 SMNVEV (reference sequence). V lost 6 bases and J 7 bases, leaving 7 bases between the germline ends. The CDR3 covers 11 residues. This CDR3 reads CASRGSQPQHF. The CDR3 DNA follows: TGTGCCAGCAGGGGCAGCCAGCCCCAGCATTTT.